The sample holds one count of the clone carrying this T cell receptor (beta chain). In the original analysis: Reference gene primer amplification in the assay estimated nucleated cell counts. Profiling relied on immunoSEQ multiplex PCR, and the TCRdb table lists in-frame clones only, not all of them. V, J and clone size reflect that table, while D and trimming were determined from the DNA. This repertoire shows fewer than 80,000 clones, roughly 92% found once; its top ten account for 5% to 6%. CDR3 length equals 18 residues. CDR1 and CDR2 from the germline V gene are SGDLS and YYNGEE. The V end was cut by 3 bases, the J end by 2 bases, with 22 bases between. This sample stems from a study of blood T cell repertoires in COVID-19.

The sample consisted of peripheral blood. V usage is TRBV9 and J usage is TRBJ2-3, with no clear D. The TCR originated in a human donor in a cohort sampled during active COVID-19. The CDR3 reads CASSAPPGSPTFTDTQYF. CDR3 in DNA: TGTGCCAGCAGCGCCCCCCCGGGTTCCCCTACTTTCACAGATACGCAGTATTTT. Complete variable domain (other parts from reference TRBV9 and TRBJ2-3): DSGVTQTPKHLITATGQRVTLRCSPRSGDLSVYWYQQSLDQGLQFLIQYYNGEERAKGNILERFSAQQFPDLHSELNLSSLELGDSALYFCASSAPPGSPTFTDTQYFGPGTRLTVL.